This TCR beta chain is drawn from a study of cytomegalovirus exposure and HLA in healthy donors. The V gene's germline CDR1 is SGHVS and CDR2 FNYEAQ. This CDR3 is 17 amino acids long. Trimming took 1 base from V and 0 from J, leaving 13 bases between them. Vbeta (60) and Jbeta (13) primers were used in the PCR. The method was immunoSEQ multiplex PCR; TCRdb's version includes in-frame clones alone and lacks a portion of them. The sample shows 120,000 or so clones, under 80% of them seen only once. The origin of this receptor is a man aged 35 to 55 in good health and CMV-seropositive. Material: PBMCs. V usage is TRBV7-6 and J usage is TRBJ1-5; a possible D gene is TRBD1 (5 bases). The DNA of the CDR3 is TGTGCCAGCAGCTTAGGAACCGCAGGGTATAGCAATCAGCCCCAGCATTTT. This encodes CASSLGTAGYSNQPQHF.